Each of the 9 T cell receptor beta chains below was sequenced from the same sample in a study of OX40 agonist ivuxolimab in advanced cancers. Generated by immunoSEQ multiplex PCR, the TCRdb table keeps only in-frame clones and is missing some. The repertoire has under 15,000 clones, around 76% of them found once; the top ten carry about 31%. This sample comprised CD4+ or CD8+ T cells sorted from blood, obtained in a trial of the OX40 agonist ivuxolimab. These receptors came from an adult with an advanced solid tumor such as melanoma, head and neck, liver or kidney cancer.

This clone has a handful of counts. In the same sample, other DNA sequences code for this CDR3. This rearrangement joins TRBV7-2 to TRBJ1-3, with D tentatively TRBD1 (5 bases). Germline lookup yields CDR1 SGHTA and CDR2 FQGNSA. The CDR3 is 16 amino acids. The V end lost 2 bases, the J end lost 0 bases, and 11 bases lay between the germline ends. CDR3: CASSLTGGNSGNTIYF. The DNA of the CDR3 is TGTGCCAGCAGCTTAACTGGGGGGAACTCTGGAAACACCATATATTTT.

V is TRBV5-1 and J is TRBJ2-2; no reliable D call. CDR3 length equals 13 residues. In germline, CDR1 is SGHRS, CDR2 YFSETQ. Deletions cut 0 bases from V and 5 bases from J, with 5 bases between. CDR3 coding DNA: TGCGCCAGCAGCTTGGCCGAGACCGGGGAGCTGTTTTTT. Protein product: CASSLAETGELFF.

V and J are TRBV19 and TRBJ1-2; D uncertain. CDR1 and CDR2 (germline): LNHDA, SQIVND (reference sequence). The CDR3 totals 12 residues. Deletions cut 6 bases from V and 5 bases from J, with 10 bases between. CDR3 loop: CASRLGVYGYTF. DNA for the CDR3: TGTGCCAGTAGGCTCGGCGTTTATGGCTACACCTTC. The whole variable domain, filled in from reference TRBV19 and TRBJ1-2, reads DGGITQSPKYLFRKEGQNVTLSCEQNLNHDAMYWYRQDPGQGLRLIYYSQIVNDFQKGDIAEGYSVSREKKESFPLTVTSAQKNPTAFYLCASRLGVYGYTFGSGTRLTVV.

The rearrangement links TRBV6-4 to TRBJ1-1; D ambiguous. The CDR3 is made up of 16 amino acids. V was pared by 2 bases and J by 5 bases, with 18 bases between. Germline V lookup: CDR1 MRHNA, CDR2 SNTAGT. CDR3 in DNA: TGTGCCAGCAGTGACCGGGGAGGTGTGCAGCGGACTGAAGCTTTCTTT. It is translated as CASSDRGGVQRTEAFF.

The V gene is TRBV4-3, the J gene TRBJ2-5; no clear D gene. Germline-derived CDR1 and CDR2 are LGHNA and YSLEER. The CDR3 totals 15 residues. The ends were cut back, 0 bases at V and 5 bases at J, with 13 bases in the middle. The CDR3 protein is CASSQDLSSIETQYF. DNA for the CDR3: TGCGCCAGCAGCCAAGACTTATCGAGCATCGAGACCCAGTACTTC.

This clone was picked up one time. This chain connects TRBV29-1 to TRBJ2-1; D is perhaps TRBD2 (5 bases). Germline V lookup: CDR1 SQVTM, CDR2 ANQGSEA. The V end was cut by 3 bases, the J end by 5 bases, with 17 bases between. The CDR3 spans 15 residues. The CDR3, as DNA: TGCAGCGTTGAGGGTAAGGGAGTCGCGCACAATGAGCAGTTCTTC. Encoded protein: CSVEGKGVAHNEQFF.

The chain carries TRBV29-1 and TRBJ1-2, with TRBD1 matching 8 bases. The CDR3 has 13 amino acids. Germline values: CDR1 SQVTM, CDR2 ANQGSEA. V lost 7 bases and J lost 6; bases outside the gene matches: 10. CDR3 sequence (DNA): TGCAGCGCCCCACAACAGGGGGTAAATGGCTACACCTTC. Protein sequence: CSAPQQGVNGYTF.

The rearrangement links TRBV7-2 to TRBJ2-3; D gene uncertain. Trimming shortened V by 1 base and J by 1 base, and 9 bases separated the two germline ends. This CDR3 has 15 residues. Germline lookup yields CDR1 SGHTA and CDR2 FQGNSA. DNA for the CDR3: TGTGCCAGCAGCTTAGTCCCTAGTGGCACAGATACGCAGTATTTT. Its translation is CASSLVPSGTDTQYF.

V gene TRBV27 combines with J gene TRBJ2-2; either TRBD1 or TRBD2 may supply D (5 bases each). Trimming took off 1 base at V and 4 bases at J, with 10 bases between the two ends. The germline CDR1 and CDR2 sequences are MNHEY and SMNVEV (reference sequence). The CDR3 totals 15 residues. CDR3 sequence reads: CASSLWWDPTGELFF. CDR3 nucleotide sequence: TGTGCCAGCAGTTTATGGTGGGACCCCACCGGGGAGCTGTTTTTT.